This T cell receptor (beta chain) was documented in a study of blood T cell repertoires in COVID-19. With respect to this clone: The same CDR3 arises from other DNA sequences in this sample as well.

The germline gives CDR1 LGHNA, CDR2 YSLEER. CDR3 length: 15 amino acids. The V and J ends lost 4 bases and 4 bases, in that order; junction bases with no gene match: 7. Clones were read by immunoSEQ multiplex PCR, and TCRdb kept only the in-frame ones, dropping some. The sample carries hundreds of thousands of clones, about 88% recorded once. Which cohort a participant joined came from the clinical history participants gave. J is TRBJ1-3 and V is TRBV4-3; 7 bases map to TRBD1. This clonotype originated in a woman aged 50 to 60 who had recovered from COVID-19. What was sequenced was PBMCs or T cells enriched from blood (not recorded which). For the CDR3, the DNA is TGCGCCAGCAGCCCCCAGACAGGGTCGGGAAACACCATATATTTT. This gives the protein CASSPQTGSGNTIYF.